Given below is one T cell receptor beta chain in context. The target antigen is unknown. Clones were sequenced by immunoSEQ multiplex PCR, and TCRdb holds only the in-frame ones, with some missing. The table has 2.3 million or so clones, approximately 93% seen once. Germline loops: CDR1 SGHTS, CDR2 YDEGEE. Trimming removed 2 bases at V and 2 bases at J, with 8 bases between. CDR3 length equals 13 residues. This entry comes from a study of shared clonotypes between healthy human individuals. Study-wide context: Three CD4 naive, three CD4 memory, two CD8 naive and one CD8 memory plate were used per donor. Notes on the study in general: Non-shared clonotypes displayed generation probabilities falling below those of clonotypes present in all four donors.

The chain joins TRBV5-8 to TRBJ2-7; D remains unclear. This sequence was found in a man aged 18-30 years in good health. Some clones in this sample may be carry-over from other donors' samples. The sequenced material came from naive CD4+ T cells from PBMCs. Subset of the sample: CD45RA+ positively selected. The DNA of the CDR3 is TGTGCCAGCAGCTTTACCGTACCCTACGAGCAGTACTTC. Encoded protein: CASSFTVPYEQYF. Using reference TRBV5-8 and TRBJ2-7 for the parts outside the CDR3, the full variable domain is EAGVTQSPTHLIKTRGQQATLRCSPISGHTSVYWYQQALGLGLQFLLWYDEGEERNRGNFPPRFSGRQFPNYSSELNVNALELEDSALYLCASSFTVPYEQYFGPGTRLTVT.